Following are 20 T cell receptor beta chains from one sample sequenced in a study of T-cell reconstitution after alpha-beta-depleted transplantation in children (dated by TCRdb to 2016 to 2017). The label giving this sample's treatment or condition can be read as: allogeneic hematopoietic cell transplantation with graft depleted of TCRalphabeta T cells and CD19 B cells. The library came from PCR. The run used an Illumina HiSeq 2500. Molecular barcoding was employed in the preparation of TCR libraries, with unique molecular identifiers being used to normalize TCRbeta repertoire quantification. TCRdb ran its own pipeline on the public reads, namely fastp trimming at Q25 and MiXCR clone calling, and kept in-frame beta chains. A single entry per CDR3 protein holds the most common genes and DNA from its merged rows. The sample table records about 580,000 distinct CDR3 sequences; roughly 27% of these occur just once. Clones ranked in the top ten supply less than 40% of the sample.

Sample: PBMCs, taken before TCRalphabeta/CD19-depleted stem cell transplant. The receptor set was obtained from a boy in the first two years of life with Wiskott-Aldrich syndrome, due to receive a stem cell transplant.

The CDR3 DNA follows: TGCGCCAGCAGCAAGCCAGTTTTAGCGGGAGGGCCCAACACCGGGGAGCTGTTTTTT. It encodes CASSKPVLAGGPNTGELFF. The genes are TRBV5-1 and TRBJ2-2; 11 bases agree with TRBD2. The CDR3 consists of 19 residues. Germline V gene lookup returns CDR1 SGHRS and CDR2 YFSETQ. With V trimmed by 4 bases and J by 2 bases, 13 bases remained unmatched.

This clonotype was detected a few times. The rearrangement links TRBV5-5 to TRBJ1-3; a possible D gene is TRBD1 (5 bases). Deletions cut 0 bases from V and 3 bases from J, with 10 bases between. This CDR3 is built from 15 residues. Germline CDR1 reads SGHKS; CDR2 reads YYEKEE (reference sequence). CDR3 loop: CASSLERGFGNTIYF. As DNA, the CDR3 is TGTGCCAGCAGCTTGGAAAGGGGATTTGGAAACACCATATATTTT. The whole variable domain, remainder taken from reference TRBV5-5 and TRBJ1-3, is DAGVTQSPTHLIKTRGQQVTLRCSPISGHKSVSWYQQVLGQGPQFIFQYYEKEERGRGNFPDRFSARQFPNYSSELNVNALLLGDSALYLCASSLERGFGNTIYFGEGSWLTVV.

The chain links TRBV12-3 or TRBV12-4 to TRBJ2-1; weak D call: TRBD2 (7 bases). This CDR3 region has 17 residues. Trimming took off 6 bases at V and 1 base at J, with 19 bases between the two ends. The CDR3: CASRGRGAGISYNEQFF. CDR3 bases: TGTGCCAGCAGGGGGAGGGGGGCTGGCATATCCTACAATGAGCAGTTCTTC.

This clonotype was seen a handful of times. The CDR3 spells CASRHRRDRAQETQYF. The CDR3 DNA follows: TGTGCCAGCAGGCACCGGAGGGACCGCGCCCAAGAGACCCAGTACTTC. The J gene is TRBJ2-5, the V gene TRBV6-1, with a weak D call TRBD2 (6 bases). This CDR3 region has 16 residues. Germline CDR1 and CDR2: MNHNS and SASEGT. V was pared by 6 bases and J by 1 base, with 18 bases between.

The DNA of the CDR3 is TGCAGCGTTGACGCCGCAGACCGTCCCGGGGAGCTGTTTTTT. Residues: CSVDAADRPGELFF. This sequence joins TRBV29-1 and TRBJ2-2; D uncertain. The CDR3 is 14 residues long. V lost 3 bases, J lost 6 bases, and 14 bases lay in between. Germline V gene sequence: CDR1 SQVTM, CDR2 ANQGSEA.

This clonotype was seen more than once but under ten times. The chain combines TRBV5-1 with TRBJ1-6; TRBD1 might be the D (5 bases). V was cut by 4 bases and J by 0 bases, with 8 bases left in between. CDR3 length: 15 residues. CDR1 is SGHRS and CDR2 is YFSETQ in the germline V gene. The CDR3 here is CASSADSSYNSPLHF. CDR3 coding DNA: TGCGCCAGCAGCGCTGACAGCTCCTATAATTCACCCCTCCACTTT. The full variable domain, its missing parts supplied by reference TRBV5-1 and TRBJ1-6, is KAGVTQTPRYLIKTRGQQVTLSCSPISGHRSVSWYQQTPGQGLQFLFEYFSETQRNKGNFPGRFSGRQFSNSRSEMNVSTLELGDSALYLCASSADSSYNSPLHFGNGTRLTVT.

J is TRBJ2-7 and V is TRBV12-3 or TRBV12-4, with D perhaps TRBD2 (6 bases). This CDR3 contains 13 residues. Trimming shortened V by 3 bases and J by 3 bases, and 9 bases separated the two germline ends. The CDR3 DNA is TGTGCCAGCAGTTTCGGGAGTTACTACGAGCAGTACTTC. Protein: CASSFGSYYEQYF.

This clonotype appeared a few times. The chain recombines TRBV5-1 with TRBJ1-2; 10 bases map to TRBD1. The CDR3 extends over 15 amino acids. The V segment lost 3 bases and the J segment 4 bases; nucleotides outside the gene matches: 6. From germline, CDR1 is SGHRS and CDR2 YFSETQ. The CDR3: CASSWTGGSSYGYTF. CDR3 bases: TGCGCCAGCAGCTGGACAGGGGGAAGTTCCTATGGCTACACCTTC.

The rearrangement uses TRBV5-1 and TRBJ2-2, with D possibly being TRBD1 (5 bases). The germline V gene has CDR1 SGHRS and CDR2 YFSETQ. CDR3 size: 14 residues. V was pared by 0 bases and J by 4 bases, with 7 bases between. The CDR3 here is CASSLDRTTGELFF. The CDR3 coding sequence is TGCGCCAGCAGCTTGGACAGGACCACCGGGGAGCTGTTTTTT.

The chain employs TRBV29-1 and TRBJ2-7; TRBD1 aligns across 11 bases. The CDR3 totals 14 residues. From germline, CDR1 is SQVTM and CDR2 ANQGSEA. Losses at the gene ends were 4 bases for V and 6 bases for J; bases not matched to a gene: 8. Here the CDR3 reads CSVGMTGTGGEQYF. The DNA for the CDR3 is TGCAGCGTTGGGATGACCGGGACAGGGGGCGAGCAGTACTTC.

The V gene is TRBV5-1, the J gene TRBJ2-5, with 10 bases fitting TRBD2. J gave up 4 bases and V 4 bases, and 7 bases lay outside the gene matches. CDR1 is SGHRS, CDR2 YFSETQ, per germline. CDR3 length: 15 residues. CDR3 in amino acids: CASSRAGGRRETQYF. CDR3 coding DNA: TGCGCCAGCAGCCGAGCGGGAGGGAGGCGAGAGACCCAGTACTTC.

The chain joins TRBV7-9 to TRBJ1-2, with TRBD1 identical over 7 bases. CDR1 and CDR2 (germline): SEHNR, FQNEAQ (reference sequence). After removal of 1 base from V and 1 base from J, the junction contained 6 bases not matched to a gene. The CDR3 spans 16 residues. This chain's CDR3 is CASSLEWDRHNYGYTF. In nucleotides, the CDR3 is TGTGCCAGCAGCTTAGAGTGGGACAGACATAACTATGGCTACACCTTC.

To note about this clonotype: Without the conserved terminal phenylalanine or tryptophan, this CDR3 likely stems from a read error. The limits of the CDR3 on the DNA are not certain, so only TCRdb's listed CDR3 is given. The rearrangement links TRBV7-2 to TRBJ2-1. The CDR3 spans 8 amino acids, including both terminal residues. Germline CDR1 is SGHTA and CDR2 is FQGNSA. This CDR3 reads CASSLGRP.

The table lists this clonotype with a few counts. V and J are TRBV28 and TRBJ2-1; unclear D gene. Germline assignment: CDR1 MDHEN and CDR2 SYDVKM. V lost 1 base to trimming and J lost 7 bases, with 11 bases between them. The CDR3 contains 14 residues. CDR3 loop: CASSLYRRVNEQFF. CDR3 coding DNA: TGTGCCAGCAGTTTATATCGGAGAGTTAATGAGCAGTTCTTC.

The chain is built from TRBV10-3 and TRBJ2-1; D may be TRBD1 (6 bases). The germline gives CDR1 ENHRY, CDR2 SYGVKD. Trimming took off 10 bases at V and 5 bases at J, with 9 bases between the two ends. The CDR3 totals 11 residues. DNA for the CDR3: TGTGCCACCTACAGGGACAATGAGCAGTTCTTC. Its translation: CATYRDNEQFF.

The CDR3 DNA reads as TGTGCCAGCAGCTCCGGACGACTAGCGGGGGCCAATGAGCAGTTCTTC. Its protein is CASSSGRLAGANEQFF. The chain joins TRBV11-3 to TRBJ2-1; TRBD2 matches at 12 bases. CDR1 is SGHNT and CDR2 is YENEEA in the germline V gene. The CDR3 sequence is 16 residues long. V lost 4 bases to trimming and J lost 6 bases; unmatched junction nucleotides: 7.

The chain couples TRBV20-1 to TRBJ2-1; D possibly matches TRBD1 or TRBD2 (5 bases each). There are 11 residues in the CDR3. Germline CDR1 is DFQATT and CDR2 is SNEGSKA (reference sequence). V was cut by 5 bases and J by 8 bases, with 10 bases left in between. CDR3: CSAQGVHEQFF. In nucleotides, the CDR3 is TGCAGTGCTCAGGGAGTACATGAGCAGTTCTTC.

The chain uses TRBV7-6 and TRBJ2-7; 8 nucleotides align to TRBD1. CDR3 length: 17 amino acids. Germline V CDR1 and CDR2: SGHVS, FNYEAQ. With 0 bases clipped from V and 4 bases from J, the junction kept 11 bases outside the gene matches. This CDR3 reads CASSLAPPQGDPYEQYF. DNA of the CDR3: TGTGCCAGCAGCTTAGCCCCACCACAGGGGGACCCTTACGAGCAGTACTTC.

This chain connects TRBV11-2 to TRBJ2-7; 15 nucleotides agree with TRBD2. CDR3 length: 20 amino acids. The germline gives CDR1 SGHAT, CDR2 FQNNGV. Trimming took 4 bases from V and 4 from J; bases not matched to a gene: 17. CDR3 residues: CASSYLKDFGTSGRWYEQYF. CDR3 DNA: TGTGCCAGCAGCTACCTCAAAGATTTCGGGACTAGCGGGAGGTGGTACGAGCAGTACTTC.

This clonotype was counted ten times or more. The chain couples TRBV7-2 to TRBJ1-2, with 9 bases identical to TRBD1. The V and J ends lost 2 bases and 7 bases, in that order; junction bases with no gene match: 2. The CDR3 extends over 13 amino acids. The germline CDR1 and CDR2 sequences are SGHTA and FQGNSA. CDR3 amino acids: CASSLRQGGGYTF. In DNA form, the CDR3 reads TGTGCCAGCAGCTTACGACAGGGGGGTGGCTACACCTTC.